This TCR beta chain was captured by sequencing in a study of PD-1 blockade in classical Hodgkin lymphoma. CDR3 length: 15 amino acids. Germline loops: CDR1 SGDLS, CDR2 YYNGEE. V lost 0 bases, J lost 6 bases, and 3 bases stayed unmatched. No patient escaped relapse after autologous stem cell transplantation, and brentuximab vedotin exposure varied. Assay: immunoSEQ multiplex PCR; the TCRdb copy retains only in-frame clones and omits some. The data hold fewer than 50,000 clones, with around nine tenths observed a single time. Material: peripheral blood mononuclear cells (PBMCs), obtained at baseline. This clonotype originated in a human donor with classical Hodgkin lymphoma. This rearrangement joins TRBV9 to TRBJ2-1, with 10 bases fitting TRBD1. DNA of the CDR3: TGTGCCAGCAGCGTAGTTGGGACAGGGGTCAATGAGCAGTTCTTC. It specifies CASSVVGTGVNEQFF.